The 26 T cell receptor beta chains below come from one sample, sequenced in a study of T cell responses to AZD1222 COVID-19 vaccine. Sequenced by immunoSEQ multiplex PCR; TCRdb stores in-frame clones only, minus some. The sample lists about 150,000 clones; about 90% were seen once. The sequencing used peripheral blood, collected 28 days after the second AZD1222 dose. The receptors derive from an adult who received the AZD1222 COVID-19 vaccine.

The genes are TRBV2 and TRBJ2-7; 8 bases match TRBD1. The V segment lost 8 bases and the J segment 6 bases; nucleotides outside the gene matches: 9. From germline, CDR1 is SNHLY and CDR2 FYNNEI. The CDR3 runs to 13 residues. The CDR3 reads CASGRTGFSEQYF. In DNA, the CDR3 is TGTGCCAGCGGGAGGACAGGGTTTTCCGAGCAGTACTTC.

This chain uses TRBV28 with TRBJ1-2; 11 bases are a match to TRBD1. Germline V gene sequence: CDR1 MDHEN, CDR2 SYDVKM. V lost 5 bases, J lost 5 bases, and 13 bases stayed unmatched. The CDR3 is made up of 17 amino acids. The CDR3 region has the DNA TGTGCCAGCAGTCTAACAGGACCGGGACAGGGGGTTTATGGCTACACCTTC. It is translated as CASSLTGPGQGVYGYTF.

The table lists this clone with a count of one. The chain's CDR3 is CASSFWTGDYEQYF. The CDR3 coding sequence is TGTGCCAGCAGCTTTTGGACAGGGGACTACGAGCAGTACTTC. This chain links TRBV7-2 with TRBJ2-7; TRBD1 matches at 9 bases. Germline-derived CDR1 and CDR2 are SGHTA and FQGNSA. The CDR3 runs 14 residues. V lost 3 bases, J lost 3 bases, and 3 bases stayed unmatched.

This clone was seen a single time. The chain employs TRBV19 and TRBJ1-1, with D perhaps matching TRBD1 (5 bases). Per the germline V gene, CDR1 is LNHDA and CDR2 is SQIVND (reference sequence). This CDR3 region has 16 residues. Trimming shortened V by 5 bases and J by 0 bases, and 16 bases separated the two germline ends. The DNA of the CDR3 is TGTGCCAGTAGTGGGCCCAGGGCGATGATGAACACTGAAGCTTTCTTT. This codes for CASSGPRAMMNTEAFF.

The chain couples TRBV9 to TRBJ2-5; 9 positions match TRBD2. The germline CDR1 and CDR2 sequences are SGDLS and YYNGEE. With 2 bases clipped from V and 5 bases from J, the junction kept 4 bases outside the gene matches. The CDR3 runs to 14 residues. The CDR3 DNA reads as TGTGCCAGCAGCGTCGGGACTAGCTCGGAGACCCAGTACTTC. Encoded protein: CASSVGTSSETQYF.

The chain joins TRBV19 to TRBJ1-3; D possibly corresponds to TRBD1 (6 bases). This CDR3 is built from 16 residues. Trimming cost V 7 bases and J 0 bases, with 16 bases left between them. The V gene's germline CDR1 is LNHDA and CDR2 SQIVND (reference sequence). The CDR3 DNA is TGTGCCAGTACAGGGCAGGGGAAGATCTCTGGAAACACCATATATTTT. It specifies CASTGQGKISGNTIYF. Complete variable domain (other parts from reference TRBV19 and TRBJ1-3): DGGITQSPKYLFRKEGQNVTLSCEQNLNHDAMYWYRQDPGQGLRLIYYSQIVNDFQKGDIAEGYSVSREKKESFPLTVTSAQKNPTAFYLCASTGQGKISGNTIYFGEGSWLTVV.

This clone was detected only once. This rearrangement joins TRBV28 to TRBJ1-5; D is uncertain. Germline loops: CDR1 MDHEN, CDR2 SYDVKM. Between the trimmed V and J ends, which lost 6 bases and 9 bases, there was a span of 12 bases. This CDR3 comprises 12 residues. The CDR3 coding sequence is TGTGCCAGCAGCTTGGGCACGCGGCCCCAGCATTTT. Translated, it gives CASSLGTRPQHF.

The V and J genes are TRBV27 and TRBJ2-5; D is unclear. This CDR3 contains 11 residues. In germline, CDR1 is MNHEY, CDR2 SMNVEV (reference sequence). The germline V and J ends were trimmed by 7 bases and 1 base, with 4 bases remaining between them. For the CDR3, the DNA is TGTGCCAGCAATCTCCAAGAGACCCAGTACTTC. Its protein is CASNLQETQYF.

This chain links TRBV6-1 with TRBJ2-2, with 7 bases aligning to TRBD2. The germline V gene has CDR1 MNHNS and CDR2 SASEGT. CDR3 size: 16 residues. J lost 1 base, V lost 3 bases, and 5 bases had no gene match. CDR3 sequence reads: CASSEQPSGNTGELFF. CDR3 DNA: TGTGCCAGCAGTGAGCAGCCTAGCGGGAACACCGGGGAGCTGTTTTTT.

The chain couples TRBV7-2 to TRBJ2-5, with 12 bases that match TRBD2. Germline values: CDR1 SGHTA, CDR2 FQGNSA. The CDR3 runs 15 residues. The V and J ends lost 5 bases and 4 bases, in that order; junction bases with no gene match: 5. CDR3 DNA: TGTGCCAGCAGCCTTCAGGGACTAGCGGGAGAGACCCAGTACTTC. Translating gives CASSLQGLAGETQYF.

J is TRBJ1-6 and V is TRBV28; D not resolved. This CDR3 has 13 residues. The V and J ends lost 1 base and 9 bases respectively, with 7 bases between them. Germline V gene lookup returns CDR1 MDHEN and CDR2 SYDVKM. The CDR3 here is CASSLSWVSPLHF. Written as DNA, the CDR3 is TGTGCCAGCAGTTTATCCTGGGTTTCACCCCTCCACTTT.

The V gene is TRBV6-5, the J gene TRBJ1-3; unclear D gene. V lost 2 bases and J 0 bases, leaving 11 bases between the germline ends. In germline, CDR1 is MNHEY, CDR2 SVGAGI. The CDR3 runs 16 residues. CDR3 nucleotide sequence: TGTGCCAGCAGTTACGCTCCGGGAATCTCTGGAAACACCATATATTTT. The encoded protein is CASSYAPGISGNTIYF.

In its sample, this clone was seen once. CDR3 in DNA: TGTGCCAGCAGTGCTGAGGGACAGGGTGGCGGCTACACCTTC. It specifies CASSAEGQGGGYTF. V gene TRBV28 combines with J gene TRBJ1-2, with 9 bases matching TRBD1. The V segment lost 5 bases and the J segment 8 bases; nucleotides outside the gene matches: 9. The germline CDR1 and CDR2 sequences are MDHEN and SYDVKM. This CDR3 has 14 amino acids.

CDR3 protein: CSARVGYEQYF. The DNA for the CDR3 is TGCAGTGCTAGAGTTGGCTACGAGCAGTACTTC. The chain employs TRBV20-1 and TRBJ2-7, with D unresolved. Germline V gene lookup returns CDR1 DFQATT and CDR2 SNEGSKA (reference sequence). Trimming took off 1 base at V and 3 bases at J, with 4 bases between the two ends. The length of the CDR3 is 11 residues.

V usage is TRBV6-5 and J usage is TRBJ1-1; TRBD1 matches 8 bases. Germline V lookup: CDR1 MNHEY, CDR2 SVGAGI. Losses at the gene ends were 6 bases for V and 4 bases for J; bases not matched to a gene: 10. The CDR3 is 15 residues long. CDR3 DNA: TGTGCCAGCAGAGGTACAGGGGGAAAAGCCACTGAAGCTTTCTTT. Its protein product is CASRGTGGKATEAFF.

The chain has TRBV18 and TRBJ2-2, with TRBD1 identical over 8 bases. V lost 2 bases, J lost 1 base, and 3 bases stayed unmatched. Germline values: CDR1 KGHSH, CDR2 LQKENI. This CDR3 is 16 amino acids long. CDR3 in amino acids: CASSPIGTGNTGELFF. The CDR3 DNA follows: TGTGCCAGCTCACCAATTGGGACAGGGAACACCGGGGAGCTGTTTTTT.

This rearrangement joins TRBV18 to TRBJ2-7; 12 bases match TRBD1. This CDR3 has 16 residues. Germline trimming cut 4 bases from V and 7 bases from J; bases unmatched to any gene: 11. Germline assignment: CDR1 KGHSH and CDR2 LQKENI. DNA of the CDR3: TGTGCCAGCTCACTAGTAGGGACAGGGGGCGCGGAGGAGCAGTACTTC. Residues: CASSLVGTGGAEEQYF.

The chain joins TRBV9 to TRBJ1-3; 8 bases match TRBD1. Trimming at V came to 3 bases and at J to 0 bases, leaving 11 bases not matched to a gene. CDR1 SGDLS and CDR2 YYNGEE come from the germline V gene. The CDR3 runs to 18 residues. The CDR3 reads CASSAGTGGPFSGNTIYF. The DNA of the CDR3 is TGTGCCAGCAGCGCAGGCACAGGGGGTCCTTTCTCTGGAAACACCATATATTTT.

This chain joins TRBV20-1 and TRBJ2-7; either TRBD1 or TRBD2 may supply D (6 bases each). This CDR3 is built from 15 residues. Per the germline V gene, CDR1 is DFQATT and CDR2 is SNEGSKA (reference sequence). V lost 3 bases and J lost 0, with 15 bases in between. Written as DNA, the CDR3 is TGCAGTGCTAGTTCTACTAGCAGGGGCTCCTACGAGCAGTACTTC. As protein: CSASSTSRGSYEQYF.

The V gene is TRBV11-1, the J gene TRBJ2-1, with a weak D call TRBD1 (6 bases). Germline CDR1 and CDR2: SGHAT and FQDESV (reference sequence). The CDR3 has 16 residues. Trimming removed 5 bases at V and 8 bases at J, with 22 bases between. This chain's CDR3 is CASSLAGTKSWDEQFF. For the CDR3, the DNA is TGTGCCAGCAGCCTCGCCGGGACAAAATCTTGGGATGAGCAGTTCTTC.

The rearrangement links TRBV19 to TRBJ1-2, with unresolved D. Germline V CDR1 and CDR2: LNHDA, SQIVND (reference sequence). Trimming took 5 bases from V and 0 from J, leaving 7 bases between them. The CDR3 runs to 13 residues. The DNA of the CDR3 is TGTGCCAGTAGTGCTTTAACTAACTATGGCTACACCTTC. Its translation is CASSALTNYGYTF.

The V gene is TRBV14, the J gene TRBJ2-1; D is possibly TRBD2 (7 bases). V shed 1 base and J shed 7 bases, with 11 bases lying between them. Looked up from germline, CDR1 is SGHDN and CDR2 is FVKESK. The CDR3 extends over 14 amino acids. The CDR3 region has the DNA TGTGCCAGCAGCCAAGTAGGGGGGGGAAATGAGCAGTTCTTC. Translation gives CASSQVGGGNEQFF.

The gene calls are TRBV28 and TRBJ1-4, with 7 bases aligning to TRBD1. There are 15 residues in the CDR3. After removal of 4 bases from V and 8 bases from J, the junction contained 10 bases not matched to a gene. Germline V CDR1 and CDR2: MDHEN, SYDVKM. CDR3 in DNA: TGTGCCAGCAGTTCCCCAGGGGGTTGGAGAGAAAAACTGTTTTTT. Amino acids: CASSSPGGWREKLFF.

This clone was counted only a few times. This chain links TRBV10-3 with TRBJ2-1, with 8 bases lining up with TRBD1. J was trimmed by 2 bases and V by 4 bases; bases with no gene match: 4. Germline loops: CDR1 ENHRY, CDR2 SYGVKD. The CDR3 is 15 residues long. CDR3 in amino acids: CAISASGGAYNEQFF. CDR3 bases: TGTGCCATCAGTGCATCAGGGGGCGCCTACAATGAGCAGTTCTTC.

This chain connects TRBV24-1 to TRBJ2-3, with 9 bases aligning to TRBD1. Trimming removed 7 bases from V and 3 bases from J; junction bases left unmatched: 13. CDR1 and CDR2 (germline): KGHDR, SFDVKD. This CDR3 is 17 amino acids long. The DNA for the CDR3 is TGTGCCACCAGAAGGCTTGGACAGGGGCGGAGAACAGATACGCAGTATTTT. Translated: CATRRLGQGRRTDTQYF.

The chain recombines TRBV7-8 with TRBJ1-2; TRBD1 agrees at 12 bases. The ends lost 5 bases at V and 4 bases at J; junction bases unmatched: 14. The V gene's germline CDR1 is SGHVS and CDR2 FQNEAQ. This CDR3 is built from 18 residues. The CDR3 is CASSPVAGTGGRSYGYTF. The CDR3 DNA sequence: TGTGCCAGCAGCCCAGTAGCCGGGACAGGGGGCAGGAGCTATGGCTACACCTTC.